The 17 T cell receptor beta chains reported below all come from one sample, sequenced in a study of blood T cell dynamics during melanoma immunotherapy. Time point in this sample: pre-treatment baseline. Sequenced by immunoSEQ multiplex PCR; TCRdb stores in-frame clones only, minus some. The sample holds 3,400 or so clones, approximately 92% seen once. Source: effector memory CD8+ T cells from blood, taken from a patient treated with checkpoint blockade. The receptors were sampled from a human donor with melanoma.

The chain links TRBV19 to TRBJ2-5; D may be TRBD2 (6 bases). This CDR3 comprises 13 residues. Germline V gives CDR1 LNHDA, CDR2 SQIVND (reference sequence). Trimming stripped 4 bases from V and 7 bases from J, with 13 bases between. CDR3 coding DNA: TGTGCCAGTAGTAACGGGAGCCCCGGGACCCAGTACTTC. It translates to CASSNGSPGTQYF.

This rearrangement joins TRBV2 to TRBJ2-2, with 8 bases lining up with TRBD2. The germline V gene has CDR1 SNHLY and CDR2 FYNNEI. CDR3 length: 15 amino acids. V lost 4 bases, J lost 5 bases, and 6 bases stayed unmatched. CDR3 nucleotide sequence: TGTGCCAGCAGTGGGCGGGAGGTATGGACCGGGGAGCTGTTTTTT. It is translated as CASSGREVWTGELFF. Full variable domain (outside the CDR3, taken from reference TRBV2 and TRBJ2-2): EPEVTQTPSHQVTQMGQEVILRCVPISNHLYFYWYRQILGQKVEFLVSFYNNEISEKSEIFDDQFSVERPDGSNFTLKIRSTKLEDSAMYFCASSGREVWTGELFFGEGSRLTVL.

The CDR3 reads CASSLSNRGGNQPQHF. The CDR3, as DNA: TGTGCCAGCAGTTTATCGAATAGGGGTGGCAATCAGCCCCAGCATTTT. The rearrangement joins TRBV27 to TRBJ1-5; maybe TRBD1 (5 bases). CDR1 is MNHEY and CDR2 is SMNVEV in the germline V gene (reference sequence). The V end was cut by 0 bases, the J end by 2 bases, with 11 bases between. This CDR3 is built from 16 residues.

The table lists this clone with a count of one. The rearrangement links TRBV4-1 to TRBJ2-7; 9 bases map to TRBD1. V gave up 1 base and J gave up 5 bases; unmatched junction bases: 6. The CDR3 has 15 amino acids. Germline V gene data show CDR1 as MGHRA and CDR2 as YSYEKL. The CDR3 DNA is TGCGCCAGCAGCCAAGCTTGGGACAGGGCCCACGAGCAGTACTTC. Protein sequence: CASSQAWDRAHEQYF.

Of note for this clone: The junction does not match germline at one end; this may be a read error. The CDR3 DNA is TGTGCCAAACGGGGGAAGATGAAGTGGGACAAAAGGGACTTC. It is translated as CAKRGKMKWDKRDF. The chain employs TRBV10-3 and TRBJ2-7, with D perhaps given as TRBD1 or TRBD2 (6 bases each). The CDR3 covers 14 residues. Germline-derived CDR1 and CDR2 are ENHRY and SYGVKD.

This clone was counted a single time. CDR3 region: CASSQDPETQYF. In nucleotides, the CDR3 is TGCGCCAGCAGCCAAGATCCTGAGACCCAGTACTTC. The chain couples TRBV4-1 to TRBJ2-5; no reliable D call. The CDR3 length is 12 residues. Per the germline V gene, CDR1 is MGHRA and CDR2 is YSYEKL. The V gene lost 0 bases and the J gene lost 5 bases, with 4 bases spanning the gap.

The rearrangement links TRBV27 to TRBJ2-1; TRBD2 matches at 11 bases. Germline V lookup: CDR1 MNHEY, CDR2 SMNVEV (reference sequence). V gave up 6 bases and J gave up 4 bases; unmatched junction bases: 5. The CDR3 consists of 15 residues. CDR3 amino acids: CASRIAGGPYNEQFF. CDR3 DNA sequence: TGTGCCAGCAGAATAGCGGGAGGGCCTTACAATGAGCAGTTCTTC.

The V call is TRBV4-3, the J call TRBJ2-7; 11 positions agree with TRBD2. Germline values: CDR1 LGHNA, CDR2 YSLEER. J lost 0 bases, V lost 1 base, and 8 bases had no gene match. This CDR3 has 18 residues. CDR3 nucleotides: TGCGCCAGCAGCCAAGGTAGATCTGGGACTAGCGGCTCCTACGAGCAGTACTTC. Protein sequence: CASSQGRSGTSGSYEQYF.

This chain connects TRBV12-1 to TRBJ2-1; TRBD2 is taken as the D call from the table, unchecked against the DNA. TRBV12-1 is assigned pseudogene status. The CDR3 totals 18 residues. The CDR3 DNA sequence: TGTGCCAGCAGTTCTACAGGGGGCGGTAGCGGGAGGGACAATGAGCAGTTCTTC. This gives the protein CASSSTGGGSGRDNEQFF.

Concerning this clone itself: The junction and the germline gene differ at one end; a read error may be behind it. The chain combines TRBV4-3 with TRBJ2-7; TRBD2 might be the D (6 bases). Germline CDR1 and CDR2: LGHNA and YSLEER. The CDR3 length is 14 residues. CDR3 sequence: CTSSQAGRDSEQYF. As DNA, the CDR3 is TGCACCAGCAGCCAAGCGGGCAGGGATTCCGAGCAGTACTTC.

The chain recombines TRBV19 with TRBJ1-6; the D is unclear. V was shortened by 8 bases and J by 0 bases, with 8 bases between the two germline ends. Germline V gives CDR1 LNHDA, CDR2 SQIVND (reference sequence). This CDR3 is 14 amino acids long. The CDR3 protein is CASGPGSYNSPLHF. In nucleotides, the CDR3 is TGTGCCAGTGGCCCCGGCTCCTATAATTCACCCCTCCACTTT.

The V gene is TRBV28, the J gene TRBJ2-7; D may be TRBD2 (5 bases). Trimming took 6 bases from V and 6 from J, leaving 18 bases between them. The CDR3 length is 14 residues. Germline V gene lookup returns CDR1 MDHEN and CDR2 SYDVKM. CDR3 DNA: TGTGCCAGCAGCGCTCTAGCCGGATTCGGCGAGCAGTACTTC. As protein: CASSALAGFGEQYF.

V and J are TRBV19 and TRBJ2-7, with TRBD2 matching over 7 bases. The CDR3 runs to 15 residues. CDR1 LNHDA and CDR2 SQIVND come from the germline V gene (reference sequence). The V and J ends lost 3 bases and 2 bases, in that order; junction bases with no gene match: 7. CDR3 nucleotides: TGTGCCAGTAGTATTCTGAGCGGGGACCCCTACGAGCAGTACTTC. Translation gives CASSILSGDPYEQYF.

The J gene is TRBJ2-1, the V gene TRBV6-5; D is undetermined. The CDR3 has 13 amino acids. CDR1 MNHEY and CDR2 SVGAGI come from the germline V gene. V was trimmed by 6 bases and J by 7 bases, leaving 13 bases between them. The CDR3 spells CASSPQDWNEQFF. CDR3 sequence (DNA): TGTGCCAGCAGCCCCCAAGACTGGAATGAGCAGTTCTTC.

The V call is TRBV5-1, the J call TRBJ2-2; TRBD1 matches at 7 bases. Looked up from germline, CDR1 is SGHRS and CDR2 is YFSETQ. This CDR3 is 16 amino acids long. Trimming cost V 3 bases and J 4 bases; bases outside gene matches: 9. CDR3 nucleotides: TGCGCCAGCAGCTCTCGACAGGGAAGTGTCACCGGGGAGCTGTTTTTT. Encoded protein: CASSSRQGSVTGELFF.

This rearrangement joins TRBV27 to TRBJ1-2, with D maybe TRBD1 (5 bases). V shed 6 bases and J shed 8 bases, with 13 bases lying between them. This CDR3 is 12 amino acids long. CDR1 is MNHEY, CDR2 SMNVEV, per germline (reference sequence). CDR3 residues: CASSRGGGGYTF. The CDR3 nucleotides are TGTGCCAGCAGCCGGGGTGGGGGAGGCTACACCTTC.

The genes are TRBV29-1 and TRBJ2-5, with 9 positions matching TRBD2. V dropped 6 bases and J dropped 2; count of bases not matched to a gene: 7. Germline-derived CDR1 and CDR2 are SQVTM and ANQGSEA. This CDR3 has 14 residues. CDR3 sequence: CSVDLAGKQETQYF. The DNA for the CDR3 is TGCAGCGTGGATCTAGCGGGAAAGCAAGAGACCCAGTACTTC.